A selection of T cell receptor beta chains follows, all from one sample in a study of blood T cells in healthy people across ages. TCRdb called the 5' RACE reads again in MiXCR, with one record for every CDR3 protein. The repertoire includes 550,000 to 750,000 distinct CDR3 sequences, over 20% of them detected once, and about 3.6% sits in the top ten. Sequencing was carried out using blood. Receptors originate from a man in his sixties or seventies in good health. The CDR3 runs from the conserved cysteine through the conserved F or W. A D gene is named only where the DNA matches it firmly. Only part of the rows carry a size: once, few, many, or a class if the clone is expanded.

clone_size: NA
v_call: TRBV6-6
j_call: TRBJ2-2
d_call: NA
cdr3_aa: CASSLQASGELFF
cdr3_nt: TGTGCCAGCAGTCTTCAGGCGTCCGGGGAGCTGTTTTTT

clone_size: NA
v_call: TRBV29-1
j_call: TRBJ2-3
d_call: TRBD1
cdr3_aa: CSVVSGQGSTDTQYF
cdr3_nt: TGCAGCGTTGTCTCGGGACAGGGGAGCACAGATACGCAGTATTTT

clone_size: many
v_call: TRBV7-2
j_call: TRBJ1-3
d_call: NA
cdr3_aa: CASSLAGAGNTIYF
cdr3_nt: TGTGCCAGCAGCTTAGCGGGGGCTGGAAACACCATATATTTT

clone_size: few
v_call: TRBV29-1
j_call: TRBJ2-7
d_call: NA
cdr3_aa: CSVEETGSSYEQYF
cdr3_nt: TGCAGCGTTGAAGAGACAGGAAGCTCCTACGAGCAGTACTTC

clone_size: NA
v_call: TRBV5-4
j_call: TRBJ2-7
d_call: NA
cdr3_aa: CASSLVEGLGDEQYF
cdr3_nt: TGTGCCAGCAGCTTGGTGGAGGGCCTCGGAGACGAGCAGTACTTC

clone_size: few
v_call: TRBV3-1
j_call: TRBJ2-1
d_call: NA
cdr3_aa: CASSRLSVGSSSYNEQFF
cdr3_nt: TGTGCCAGCAGCCGACTTTCGGTAGGGTCTAGCTCCTACAATGAGCAGTTCTTC

clone_size: NA
v_call: TRBV20-1
j_call: TRBJ2-1
d_call: TRBD2
cdr3_aa: CSARWAGGFSSYNEQFF
cdr3_nt: TGCAGTGCTAGATGGGCGGGGGGCTTCAGCTCCTACAATGAGCAGTTCTTC

clone_size: NA
v_call: TRBV2
j_call: TRBJ1-2
d_call: TRBD1
cdr3_aa: CASSGQGARDGYTF
cdr3_nt: TGTGCCAGCAGCGGACAGGGGGCGCGGGACGGCTACACCTTC

clone_size: NA
v_call: TRBV12-3/TRBV12-4
j_call: TRBJ2-7
d_call: TRBD2
cdr3_aa: CASSKRLAGTYEQYF
cdr3_nt: TGTGCCAGCAGCAAAAGACTAGCGGGGACCTACGAGCAGTACTTC

clone_size: few
v_call: TRBV29-1
j_call: TRBJ2-1
d_call: TRBD2
cdr3_aa: CSVGSGSYEQFF
cdr3_nt: TGCAGCGTAGGTAGCGGGAGTTATGAGCAGTTCTTC

clone_size: few
v_call: TRBV7-2
j_call: TRBJ2-5
d_call: TRBD2
cdr3_aa: CASSLAAGALQETQYF
cdr3_nt: TGTGCCAGCAGCTTAGCAGCGGGAGCCCTCCAAGAGACCCAGTACTTC

clone_size: NA
v_call: TRBV12-5
j_call: TRBJ1-5
d_call: NA
cdr3_aa: CASGEQTVSNQPQHF
cdr3_nt: TGTGCTAGTGGTGAACAGACAGTTAGCAATCAGCCCCAGCATTTT

clone_size: many
v_call: TRBV12-3/TRBV12-4
j_call: TRBJ2-7
d_call: NA
cdr3_aa: CASRRTGTLGDEQYF
cdr3_nt: TGTGCCAGCAGAAGAACCGGGACCCTCGGGGACGAGCAGTACTTC

clone_size: NA
v_call: TRBV7-2
j_call: TRBJ2-7
d_call: NA
cdr3_aa: CASSLADPGYEQYF
cdr3_nt: TGTGCCAGCAGCTTAGCGGACCCCGGGTACGAGCAGTACTTC

clone_size: NA
v_call: TRBV7-2
j_call: TRBJ2-3
d_call: NA
cdr3_aa: CASSSLVADTQYF
cdr3_nt: TGTGCCAGCAGCTCACTAGTGGCAGATACGCAGTATTTT

clone_size: many
v_call: TRBV5-1
j_call: TRBJ1-4
d_call: TRBD1
cdr3_aa: CASSPGQASSEKLFF
cdr3_nt: TGCGCCAGCAGCCCTGGACAGGCCAGCTCTGAAAAACTGTTTTTT

clone_size: few
v_call: TRBV20-1
j_call: TRBJ2-7
d_call: TRBD2
cdr3_aa: CSVTSGASYEQYF
cdr3_nt: TGCAGTGTTACTAGCGGGGCCTCCTACGAGCAGTACTTC

clone_size: few
v_call: TRBV10-3
j_call: TRBJ2-4
d_call: TRBD1
cdr3_aa: CAIRAGTGGENIQYF
cdr3_nt: TGTGCCATCAGGGCCGGGACAGGGGGAGAAAACATTCAGTACTTC

clone_size: few
v_call: TRBV12-3/TRBV12-4
j_call: TRBJ1-4
d_call: NA
cdr3_aa: CASVATNEKLFF
cdr3_nt: TGTGCCAGCGTGGCAACTAATGAAAAACTGTTTTTT

clone_size: NA
v_call: TRBV13
j_call: TRBJ2-7
d_call: TRBD2
cdr3_aa: CASSAGTSVSYEQYF
cdr3_nt: TGTGCCAGCAGCGCCGGGACTAGCGTCTCCTACGAGCAGTACTTC

clone_size: NA
v_call: TRBV19
j_call: TRBJ1-3
d_call: NA
cdr3_aa: CATGPRASSGNTIYF
cdr3_nt: TGTGCCACCGGACCCAGGGCAAGCTCTGGAAACACCATATATTTT

clone_size: NA
v_call: TRBV6-6
j_call: TRBJ2-3
d_call: TRBD2
cdr3_aa: CASSYSASGSNVLYF
cdr3_nt: TGTGCCAGCAGTTACTCTGCTAGCGGGAGTAATGTTCTGTATTTT

clone_size: few
v_call: TRBV7-2
j_call: TRBJ2-1
d_call: NA
cdr3_aa: CASSSSRGSYNEQFF
cdr3_nt: TGTGCCAGCAGCTCCTCAAGGGGCTCCTACAATGAGCAGTTCTTC

clone_size: NA
v_call: TRBV6-5
j_call: TRBJ2-7
d_call: NA
cdr3_aa: CASSRGAGNSYEQYF
cdr3_nt: TGTGCCAGCAGTCGGGGAGCGGGTAACTCCTACGAGCAGTACTTC

clone_size: few
v_call: TRBV6-2/TRBV6-3
j_call: TRBJ1-4
d_call: NA
cdr3_aa: CASSQTGTGNEKLFF
cdr3_nt: TGTGCCAGCAGTCAGACCGGGACGGGGAATGAAAAACTGTTTTTT

clone_size: NA
v_call: TRBV12-3/TRBV12-4
j_call: TRBJ2-1
d_call: NA
cdr3_aa: CASSSFGTRALNEQFF
cdr3_nt: TGTGCCAGCAGTTCCTTCGGGACAAGGGCCCTAAATGAGCAGTTCTTC

clone_size: many
v_call: TRBV12-3/TRBV12-4
j_call: TRBJ2-2
d_call: TRBD1
cdr3_aa: CASRLGQGDTGELFF
cdr3_nt: TGTGCCAGCAGATTAGGACAGGGAGACACCGGGGAGCTGTTTTTT

clone_size: few
v_call: TRBV28
j_call: TRBJ2-1
d_call: NA
cdr3_aa: CATKQKPNEQFF
cdr3_nt: TGTGCCACAAAACAGAAACCCAATGAGCAGTTCTTC

clone_size: NA
v_call: TRBV20-1
j_call: TRBJ2-2
d_call: NA
cdr3_aa: CSARETGNTGELFF
cdr3_nt: TGCAGTGCTAGAGAAACTGGGAACACCGGGGAGCTGTTTTTT

clone_size: NA
v_call: TRBV20-1
j_call: TRBJ1-3
d_call: TRBD1
cdr3_aa: CSASSGGSGNTIYF
cdr3_nt: TGCAGTGCTAGTTCAGGGGGCTCTGGAAACACCATATATTTT

clone_size: NA
v_call: TRBV7-2
j_call: TRBJ1-1
d_call: TRBD1
cdr3_aa: CASSLLQGAQTDTEAFF
cdr3_nt: TGTGCCAGCAGCTTACTACAGGGGGCGCAGACAGATACTGAAGCTTTCTTT

clone_size: NA
v_call: TRBV20-1
j_call: TRBJ1-6
d_call: NA
cdr3_aa: CSASPGEESLHF
cdr3_nt: TGCAGTGCTAGTCCGGGGGAGGAGTCCCTCCACTTT

clone_size: many
v_call: TRBV20-1
j_call: TRBJ2-1
d_call: NA
cdr3_aa: CSARAQSEYNEQFF
cdr3_nt: TGCAGTGCTAGAGCCCAGTCCGAGTACAATGAGCAGTTCTTC

clone_size: many
v_call: TRBV27
j_call: TRBJ2-3
d_call: TRBD2
cdr3_aa: CASSLGGLLAVDTQYF
cdr3_nt: TGTGCCAGCAGTTTAGGAGGACTGCTAGCGGTAGATACGCAGTATTTT

clone_size: few
v_call: TRBV3-1
j_call: TRBJ2-7
d_call: NA
cdr3_aa: CASSQGSGTYREQYF
cdr3_nt: TGTGCCAGCAGCCAAGGGAGCGGTACCTACCGCGAGCAGTACTTC

clone_size: NA
v_call: TRBV27
j_call: TRBJ2-2
d_call: TRBD2
cdr3_aa: CASRRLATGELFF
cdr3_nt: TGTGCCAGCAGAAGACTAGCCACCGGGGAGCTGTTTTTT

clone_size: NA
v_call: TRBV6-6
j_call: TRBJ1-2
d_call: TRBD1
cdr3_aa: CASRPDRGLFNYRYTF
cdr3_nt: TGTGCCAGCAGACCTGACAGGGGCCTCTTTAACTATCGCTACACCTTC

clone_size: few
v_call: TRBV28
j_call: TRBJ2-3
d_call: NA
cdr3_aa: CASSEFGASTDTQYF
cdr3_nt: TGTGCCAGCAGTGAGTTTGGGGCTAGCACAGATACGCAGTATTTT

clone_size: NA
v_call: TRBV28
j_call: TRBJ1-4
d_call: NA
cdr3_aa: CASSFSGTTNEKLFF
cdr3_nt: TGTGCCAGCAGTTTTTCGGGTACGACTAATGAAAAACTGTTTTTT

clone_size: NA
v_call: TRBV20-1
j_call: TRBJ2-5
d_call: TRBD2
cdr3_aa: CSASGLAGQETQYF
cdr3_nt: TGCAGTGCTAGTGGACTAGCGGGCCAAGAGACCCAGTACTTC

clone_size: NA
v_call: TRBV29-1
j_call: TRBJ2-3
d_call: NA
cdr3_aa: CSVGGGADTQYF
cdr3_nt: TGCAGCGTTGGGGGGGGCGCAGATACGCAGTATTTT

clone_size: NA
v_call: TRBV5-1
j_call: TRBJ1-1
d_call: NA
cdr3_aa: CASSLFDGTEAFF
cdr3_nt: TGCGCCAGCAGCTTGTTTGATGGCACTGAAGCTTTCTTT

clone_size: NA
v_call: TRBV2
j_call: TRBJ2-1
d_call: TRBD1
cdr3_aa: CASSEEGQGLRNEQFF
cdr3_nt: TGTGCCAGCAGTGAAGAGGGACAGGGTCTCCGGAATGAGCAGTTCTTC

clone_size: few
v_call: TRBV7-8
j_call: TRBJ2-1
d_call: TRBD2
cdr3_aa: CASSLVPGTSGRNNEQFF
cdr3_nt: TGTGCCAGCAGCTTAGTACCCGGGACTAGCGGGAGGAATAATGAGCAGTTCTTC

clone_size: few
v_call: TRBV6-1
j_call: TRBJ1-4
d_call: NA
cdr3_aa: CASSEGPREKLFF
cdr3_nt: TGTGCCAGCAGTGAAGGGCCGCGGGAAAAACTGTTTTTT

clone_size: NA
v_call: TRBV12-3/TRBV12-4
j_call: TRBJ1-1
d_call: NA
cdr3_aa: CASSPRTALTEAFF
cdr3_nt: TGTGCCAGCAGTCCCCGGACAGCGCTCACTGAAGCTTTCTTT

clone_size: NA
v_call: TRBV5-1
j_call: TRBJ2-2
d_call: NA
cdr3_aa: CASSPGLGVNTGELFF
cdr3_nt: TGCGCCAGCAGCCCCGGACTTGGGGTGAACACCGGGGAGCTGTTTTTT

clone_size: NA
v_call: TRBV20-1
j_call: TRBJ2-5
d_call: TRBD2
cdr3_aa: CSARGTSGRETQYF
cdr3_nt: TGCAGTGCTAGAGGGACTAGCGGGAGAGAGACCCAGTACTTC

clone_size: few
v_call: TRBV3-1
j_call: TRBJ2-7
d_call: NA
cdr3_aa: CASSQGGPNEQYF
cdr3_nt: TGTGCCAGCAGCCAGGGGGGCCCCAACGAGCAGTACTTC

clone_size: once
v_call: TRBV5-1
j_call: TRBJ2-5
d_call: TRBD2
cdr3_aa: CASNPGLAELQETQYF
cdr3_nt: TGCGCCAGCAACCCCGGACTAGCGGAGTTACAAGAGACCCAGTACTTC

clone_size: few
v_call: TRBV7-9
j_call: TRBJ2-3
d_call: TRBD2
cdr3_aa: CASSLSGTSGRTDTQYF
cdr3_nt: TGTGCCAGCAGCTTATCCGGGACTAGCGGGAGAACAGATACGCAGTATTTT

clone_size: NA
v_call: TRBV20-1
j_call: TRBJ2-3
d_call: TRBD2
cdr3_aa: CSATGLAGDTQYF
cdr3_nt: TGCAGTGCTACGGGACTAGCGGGAGATACGCAGTATTTT

clone_size: NA
v_call: TRBV29-1
j_call: TRBJ2-1
d_call: NA
cdr3_aa: CSAGPHNEQFF
cdr3_nt: TGCAGCGCGGGACCTCACAATGAGCAGTTCTTC

clone_size: NA
v_call: TRBV7-9
j_call: TRBJ2-5
d_call: TRBD1
cdr3_aa: CASRPGTGVQTQYF
cdr3_nt: TGTGCCAGCAGACCCGGGACAGGGGTACAGACCCAGTACTTC